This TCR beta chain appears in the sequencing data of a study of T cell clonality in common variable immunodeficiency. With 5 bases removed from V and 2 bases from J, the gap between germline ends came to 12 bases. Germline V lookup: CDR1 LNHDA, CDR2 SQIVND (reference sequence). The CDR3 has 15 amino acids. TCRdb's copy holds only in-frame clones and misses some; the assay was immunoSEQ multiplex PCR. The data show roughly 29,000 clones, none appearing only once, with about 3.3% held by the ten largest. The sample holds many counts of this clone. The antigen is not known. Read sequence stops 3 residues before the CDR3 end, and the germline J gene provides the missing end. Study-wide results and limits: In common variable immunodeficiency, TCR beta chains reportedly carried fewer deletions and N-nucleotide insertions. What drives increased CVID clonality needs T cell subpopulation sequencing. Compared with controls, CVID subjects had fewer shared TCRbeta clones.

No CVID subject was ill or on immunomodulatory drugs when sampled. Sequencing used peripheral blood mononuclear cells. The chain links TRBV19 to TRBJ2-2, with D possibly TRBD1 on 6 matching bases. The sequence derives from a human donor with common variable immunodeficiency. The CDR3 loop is CASSPRDTNTGELFF. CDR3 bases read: TGTGCCAGTAGTCCCCGGGACACTAACACCGGGGAG.